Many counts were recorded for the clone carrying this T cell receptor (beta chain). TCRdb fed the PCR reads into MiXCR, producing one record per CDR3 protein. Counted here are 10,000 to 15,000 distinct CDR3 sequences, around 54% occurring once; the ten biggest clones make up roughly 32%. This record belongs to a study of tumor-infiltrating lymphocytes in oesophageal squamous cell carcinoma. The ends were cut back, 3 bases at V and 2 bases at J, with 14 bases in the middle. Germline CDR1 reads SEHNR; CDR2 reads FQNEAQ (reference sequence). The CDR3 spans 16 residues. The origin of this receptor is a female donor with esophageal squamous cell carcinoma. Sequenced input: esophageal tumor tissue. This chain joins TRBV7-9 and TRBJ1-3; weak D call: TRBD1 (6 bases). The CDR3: CASSLGAALAGNTIYF. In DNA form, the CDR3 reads TGTGCCAGCAGCTTGGGGGCTGCTCTGGCTGGAAACACCATATATTTT.